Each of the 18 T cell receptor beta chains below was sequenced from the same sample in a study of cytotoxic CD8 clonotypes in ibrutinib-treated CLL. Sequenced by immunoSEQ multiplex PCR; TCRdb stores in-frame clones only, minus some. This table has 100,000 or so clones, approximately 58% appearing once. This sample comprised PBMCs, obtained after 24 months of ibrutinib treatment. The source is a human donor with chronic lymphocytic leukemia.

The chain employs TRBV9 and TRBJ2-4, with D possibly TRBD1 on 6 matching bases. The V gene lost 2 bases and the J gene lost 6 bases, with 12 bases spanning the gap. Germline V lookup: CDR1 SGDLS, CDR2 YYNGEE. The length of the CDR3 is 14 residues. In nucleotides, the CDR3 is TGTGCCAGCAGCGTCTCGGACAGCCGAAACATTCAGTACTTC. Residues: CASSVSDSRNIQYF.

The CDR3 DNA sequence: TGTGCCAGCAGTTGGGAGGGCTCCTACGAGCAGTACTTC. This sequence encodes CASSWEGSYEQYF. The chain recombines TRBV27 with TRBJ2-7; 7 nucleotides line up with TRBD2. After removal of 4 bases from V and 0 bases from J, the junction contained 0 bases not matched to a gene. Germline lookup yields CDR1 MNHEY and CDR2 SMNVEV (reference sequence). This CDR3 comprises 13 residues.

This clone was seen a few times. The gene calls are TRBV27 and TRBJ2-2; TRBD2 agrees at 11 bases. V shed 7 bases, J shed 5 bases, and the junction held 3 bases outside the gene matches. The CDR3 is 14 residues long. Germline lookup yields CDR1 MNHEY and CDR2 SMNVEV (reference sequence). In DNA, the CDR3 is TGTGCCAGCACCCTAGCGGGGGGAACCGGGGAGCTGTTTTTT. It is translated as CASTLAGGTGELFF.

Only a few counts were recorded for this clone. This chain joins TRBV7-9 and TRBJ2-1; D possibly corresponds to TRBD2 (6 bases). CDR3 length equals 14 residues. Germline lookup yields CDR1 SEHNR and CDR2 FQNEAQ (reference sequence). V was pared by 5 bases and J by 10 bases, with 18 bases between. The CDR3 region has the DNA TGTGCCAGCAGCCGCAGCAGGAGGGCTGACGAGCAGTTCTTC. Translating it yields CASSRSRRADEQFF. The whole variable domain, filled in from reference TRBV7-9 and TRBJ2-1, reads DTGVSQNPRHKITKRGQNVTFRCDPISEHNRLYWYRQTLGQGPEFLTYFQNEAQLEKSRLLSDRFSAERPKGSFSTLEIQRTEQGDSAMYLCASSRSRRADEQFFGPGTRLTVL.

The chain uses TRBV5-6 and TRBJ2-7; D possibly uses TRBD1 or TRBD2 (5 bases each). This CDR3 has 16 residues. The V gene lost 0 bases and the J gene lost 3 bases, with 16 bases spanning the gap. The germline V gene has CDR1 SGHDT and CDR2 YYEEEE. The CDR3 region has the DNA TGTGCCAGCAGCTTGGCCGGGGCCGTACCCCTCTACGAGCAGTACTTC. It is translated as CASSLAGAVPLYEQYF. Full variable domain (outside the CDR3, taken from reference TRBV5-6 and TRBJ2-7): DAGVTQSPTHLIKTRGQQVTLRCSPKSGHDTVSWYQQALGQGPQFIFQYYEEEERQRGNFPDRFSGHQFPNYSSELNVNALLLGDSALYLCASSLAGAVPLYEQYFGPGTRLTVT.

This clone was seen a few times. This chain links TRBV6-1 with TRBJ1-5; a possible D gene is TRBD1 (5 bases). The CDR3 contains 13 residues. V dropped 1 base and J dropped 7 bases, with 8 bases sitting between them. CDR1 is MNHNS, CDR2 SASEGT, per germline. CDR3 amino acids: CASSEVDSQPQHF. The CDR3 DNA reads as TGTGCCAGCAGTGAAGTCGACAGCCAGCCCCAGCATTTT.

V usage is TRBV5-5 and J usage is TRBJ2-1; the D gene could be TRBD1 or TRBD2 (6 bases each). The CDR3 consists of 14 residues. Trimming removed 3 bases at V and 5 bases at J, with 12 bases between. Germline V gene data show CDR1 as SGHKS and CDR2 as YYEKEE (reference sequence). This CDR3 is CASSSLGGNNEQFF. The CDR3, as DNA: TGTGCCAGCAGCTCGTTAGGGGGGAACAATGAGCAGTTCTTC.

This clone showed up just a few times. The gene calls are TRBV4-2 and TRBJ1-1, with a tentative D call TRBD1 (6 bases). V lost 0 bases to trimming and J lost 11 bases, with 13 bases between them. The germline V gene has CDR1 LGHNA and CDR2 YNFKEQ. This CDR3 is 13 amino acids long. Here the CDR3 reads CASSQEGDTGAFF. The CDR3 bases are TGTGCCAGCAGCCAAGAAGGGGACACTGGGGCTTTCTTT.

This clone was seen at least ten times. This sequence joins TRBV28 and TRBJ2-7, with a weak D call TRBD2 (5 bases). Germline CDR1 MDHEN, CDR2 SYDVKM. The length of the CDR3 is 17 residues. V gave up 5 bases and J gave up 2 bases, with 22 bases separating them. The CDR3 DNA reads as TGTGCCAGCAGTCTCATTTCATGGCAGGAGAGGGCCTACGAGCAGTACTTC. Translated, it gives CASSLISWQERAYEQYF.

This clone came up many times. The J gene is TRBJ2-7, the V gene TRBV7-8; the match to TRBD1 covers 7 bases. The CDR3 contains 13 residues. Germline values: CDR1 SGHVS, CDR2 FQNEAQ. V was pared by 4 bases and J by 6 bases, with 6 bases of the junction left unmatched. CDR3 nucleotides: TGTGCCAGCAGCTCGGGACAGATGGGCGAGCAGTACTTC. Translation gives CASSSGQMGEQYF.

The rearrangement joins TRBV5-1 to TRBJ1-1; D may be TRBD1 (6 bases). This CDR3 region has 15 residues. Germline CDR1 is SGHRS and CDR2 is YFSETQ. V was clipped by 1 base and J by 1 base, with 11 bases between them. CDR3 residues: CASSLLGHTNTEAFF. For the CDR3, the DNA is TGCGCCAGCAGCTTGCTGGGACATACGAACACTGAAGCTTTCTTT.

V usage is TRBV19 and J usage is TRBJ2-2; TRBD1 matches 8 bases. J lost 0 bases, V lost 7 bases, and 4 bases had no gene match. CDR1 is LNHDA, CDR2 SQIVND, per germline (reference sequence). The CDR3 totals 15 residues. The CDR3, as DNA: TGTGCCAGTACCGGGACAGGTGCGAACACCGGGGAGCTGTTTTTT. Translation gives CASTGTGANTGELFF.

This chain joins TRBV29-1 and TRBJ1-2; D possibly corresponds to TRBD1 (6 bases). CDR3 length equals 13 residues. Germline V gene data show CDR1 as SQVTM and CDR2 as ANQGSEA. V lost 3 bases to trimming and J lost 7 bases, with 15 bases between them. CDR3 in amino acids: CSVDAIQGVGYTF. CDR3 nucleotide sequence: TGCAGCGTTGACGCGATACAGGGAGTTGGCTACACCTTC.

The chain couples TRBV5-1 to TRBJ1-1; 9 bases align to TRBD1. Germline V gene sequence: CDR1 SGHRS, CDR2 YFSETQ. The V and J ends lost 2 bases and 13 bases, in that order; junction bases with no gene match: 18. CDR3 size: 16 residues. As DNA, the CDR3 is TGCGCCAGCAGCTTTCAAGCCCCCCGGGACAGGGAATTTGGTTTCTTT. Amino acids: CASSFQAPRDREFGFF. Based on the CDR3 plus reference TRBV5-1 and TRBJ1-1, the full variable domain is KAGVTQTPRYLIKTRGQQVTLSCSPISGHRSVSWYQQTPGQGLQFLFEYFSETQRNKGNFPGRFSGRQFSNSRSEMNVSTLELGDSALYLCASSFQAPRDREFGFFGQGTRLTVV.

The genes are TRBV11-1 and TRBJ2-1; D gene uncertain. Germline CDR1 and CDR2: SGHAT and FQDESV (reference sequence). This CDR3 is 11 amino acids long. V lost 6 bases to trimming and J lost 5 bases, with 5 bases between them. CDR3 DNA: TGTGCCAGCAGTATTGACAATGAGCAGTTCTTC. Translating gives CASSIDNEQFF.

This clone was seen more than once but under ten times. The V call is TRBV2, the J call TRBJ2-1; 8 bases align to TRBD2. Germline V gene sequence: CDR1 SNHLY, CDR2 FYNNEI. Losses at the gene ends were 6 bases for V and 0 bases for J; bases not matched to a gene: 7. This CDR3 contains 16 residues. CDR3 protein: CASRQSAGDSYNEQFF. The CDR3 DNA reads TGTGCCAGCAGGCAATCAGCGGGGGACTCCTACAATGAGCAGTTCTTC.

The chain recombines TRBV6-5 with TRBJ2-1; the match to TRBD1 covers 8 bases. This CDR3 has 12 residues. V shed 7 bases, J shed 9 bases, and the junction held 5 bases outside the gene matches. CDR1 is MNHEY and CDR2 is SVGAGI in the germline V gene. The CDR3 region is CASNRGVGEQFF. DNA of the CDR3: TGTGCCAGCAACAGGGGGGTGGGTGAGCAGTTCTTC.

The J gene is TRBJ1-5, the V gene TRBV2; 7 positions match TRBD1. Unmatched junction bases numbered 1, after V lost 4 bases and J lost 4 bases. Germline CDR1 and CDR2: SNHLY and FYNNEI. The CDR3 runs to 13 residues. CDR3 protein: CASSGTGNQPQHF. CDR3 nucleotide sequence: TGTGCCAGCAGTGGGACAGGTAATCAGCCCCAGCATTTT.